Each of the 5 T cell receptor beta chains below was sequenced from the same sample in a study of molecular identifiers for immune sequencing clone quantification. MiXCR, run by TCRdb on the PCR reads, gives a single entry per CDR3 protein. The table lists 550,000 to 750,000 distinct CDR3 sequences, about 20% of them singletons. What was sequenced was naive CD8+ T cells from blood, with Jurkat cell RNA spiked in. This sample's subset: FACS-sorted CD8+CD4-CCR7+CD45RA+ naive T cells. The source of these receptors is a human donor in good health. Some libraries in this study had Jurkat cell RNA spiked in.

This clonotype was detected ten times or more. The rearrangement links TRBV28 to TRBJ2-7; D is undetermined. Trimming removed 2 bases from V and 2 bases from J, with 10 bases in between. The germline CDR1 and CDR2 sequences are MDHEN and SYDVKM. The CDR3 extends over 14 amino acids. The CDR3 region is CASSLGIGTYEQYF. The CDR3 region has the DNA TGTGCCAGCAGTTTAGGGATCGGAACCTACGAGCAGTACTTC.

Concerning this clonotype: A much more abundant neighbour one base away suggests this may be a read error. The V call is TRBV30, the J call TRBJ2-1, with 8 bases lining up with TRBD2. Germline values: CDR1 GTSNPN, CDR2 SVGIG (reference sequence). The CDR3 totals 14 residues. V dropped 4 bases and J dropped 8; count of bases not matched to a gene: 10. This CDR3 reads CAWTKISGIDEQFF. In DNA, the CDR3 is TGTGCCTGGACGAAGATTAGCGGGATCGATGAGCAGTTCTTC.

Ten or more counts support this clonotype. The V and J genes are TRBV6-2 or TRBV6-3 and TRBJ1-5, with D unresolved. The CDR3 extends over 14 amino acids. CDR1 is MNHEY and CDR2 is SVGEGT in the germline V gene. Trimming shortened V by 2 bases and J by 5 bases, and 10 bases separated the two germline ends. The CDR3 sequence is CASSYGITYQPQHF. CDR3 nucleotide sequence: TGTGCCAGCAGTTACGGGATAACTTATCAGCCCCAGCATTTT.

Ten or more counts support this clonotype. The chain uses TRBV5-6 and TRBJ2-7; D is perhaps TRBD2 (5 bases). Germline CDR1 and CDR2: SGHDT and YYEEEE. The CDR3 contains 11 residues. V dropped 4 bases and J dropped 7 bases, with 9 bases sitting between them. This CDR3 reads CASSGREEQYF. CDR3 DNA: TGTGCCAGCAGCGGCCGGGAAGAGCAGTACTTC.

The rearrangement links TRBV11-2 to TRBJ1-1, with 7 bases aligning to TRBD1. This CDR3 comprises 18 residues. Germline CDR1 reads SGHAT; CDR2 reads FQNNGV. V lost 0 bases to trimming and J lost 0 bases; unmatched junction nucleotides: 10. The CDR3 nucleotides are TGTGCCAGCAGCTTAGATGGGGAGGCAGGGGGATTGAACACTGAAGCTTTCTTT. The encoded protein is CASSLDGEAGGLNTEAFF.